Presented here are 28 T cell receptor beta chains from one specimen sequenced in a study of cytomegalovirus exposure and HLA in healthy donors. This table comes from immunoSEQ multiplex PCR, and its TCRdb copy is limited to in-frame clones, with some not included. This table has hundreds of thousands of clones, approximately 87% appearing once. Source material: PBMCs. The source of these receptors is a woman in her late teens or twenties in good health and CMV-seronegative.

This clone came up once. The CDR3 is CASRGLAGQDNEKLFF. DNA of the CDR3: TGTGCCAGTAGGGGACTGGCGGGGCAAGATAATGAAAAACTGTTTTTT. The chain combines TRBV19 with TRBJ1-4; possible D gene TRBD1, 5 bases. The germline gives CDR1 LNHDA, CDR2 SQIVND (reference sequence). Deletions cut 6 bases from V and 4 bases from J, with 18 bases between. There are 16 residues in the CDR3.

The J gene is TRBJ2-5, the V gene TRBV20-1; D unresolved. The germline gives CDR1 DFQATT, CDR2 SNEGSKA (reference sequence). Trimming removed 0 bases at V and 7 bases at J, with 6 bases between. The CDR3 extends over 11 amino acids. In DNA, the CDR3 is TGCAGTGCTAGAGATCCCTGGACCCAGTACTTC. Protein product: CSARDPWTQYF.

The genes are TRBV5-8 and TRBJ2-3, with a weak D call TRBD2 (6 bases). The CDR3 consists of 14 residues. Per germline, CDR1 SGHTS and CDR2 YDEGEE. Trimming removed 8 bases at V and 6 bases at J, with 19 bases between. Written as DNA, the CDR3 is TGTGCCAGAGTAGGAGGGGCAAGTTTGGATACGCAGTATTTT. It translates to CARVGGASLDTQYF.

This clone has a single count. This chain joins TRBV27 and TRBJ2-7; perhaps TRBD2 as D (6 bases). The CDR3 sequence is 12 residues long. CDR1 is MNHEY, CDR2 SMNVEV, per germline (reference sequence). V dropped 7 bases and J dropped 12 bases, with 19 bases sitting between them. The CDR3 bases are TGTGCCAGCACCGATATACTAAGCGGGTGGTACTTC. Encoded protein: CASTDILSGWYF.

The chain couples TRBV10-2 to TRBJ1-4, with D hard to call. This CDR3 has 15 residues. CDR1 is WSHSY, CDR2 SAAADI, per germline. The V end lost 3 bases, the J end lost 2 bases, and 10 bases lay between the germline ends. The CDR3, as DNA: TGCGCCAGCAGTGACTCTCGAGGCACTAATGAAAAACTGTTTTTT. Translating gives CASSDSRGTNEKLFF.

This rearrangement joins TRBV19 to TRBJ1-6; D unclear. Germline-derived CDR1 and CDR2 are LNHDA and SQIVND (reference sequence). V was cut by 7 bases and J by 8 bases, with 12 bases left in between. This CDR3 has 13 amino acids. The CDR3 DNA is TGTGCCAGTAATGAGCAGATTGATTCACCCCTCCACTTT. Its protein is CASNEQIDSPLHF.

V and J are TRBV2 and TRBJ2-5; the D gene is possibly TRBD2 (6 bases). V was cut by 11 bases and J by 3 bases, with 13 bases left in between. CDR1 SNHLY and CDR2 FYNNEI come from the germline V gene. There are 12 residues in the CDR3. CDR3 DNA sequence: TGTGCCGGACTCGGCGGGGAAGAGACCCAGTACTTC. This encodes CAGLGGEETQYF. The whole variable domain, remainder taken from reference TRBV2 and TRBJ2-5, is EPEVTQTPSHQVTQMGQEVILRCVPISNHLYFYWYRQILGQKVEFLVSFYNNEISEKSEIFDDQFSVERPDGSNFTLKIRSTKLEDSAMYFCAGLGGEETQYFGPGTRLLVL.

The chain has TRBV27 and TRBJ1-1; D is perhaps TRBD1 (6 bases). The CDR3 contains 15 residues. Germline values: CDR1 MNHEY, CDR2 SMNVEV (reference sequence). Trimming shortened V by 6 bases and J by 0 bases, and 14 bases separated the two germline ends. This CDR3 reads CASSPGGGLNTEAFF. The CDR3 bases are TGTGCCAGCAGCCCCGGGGGCGGCTTGAACACTGAAGCTTTCTTT.

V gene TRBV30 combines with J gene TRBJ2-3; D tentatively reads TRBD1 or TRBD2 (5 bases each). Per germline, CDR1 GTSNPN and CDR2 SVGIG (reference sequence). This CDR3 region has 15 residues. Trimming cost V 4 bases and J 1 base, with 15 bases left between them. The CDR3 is CAWTPGAKGTDTQYF. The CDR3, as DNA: TGTGCCTGGACACCCGGGGCGAAGGGCACAGATACGCAGTATTTT.

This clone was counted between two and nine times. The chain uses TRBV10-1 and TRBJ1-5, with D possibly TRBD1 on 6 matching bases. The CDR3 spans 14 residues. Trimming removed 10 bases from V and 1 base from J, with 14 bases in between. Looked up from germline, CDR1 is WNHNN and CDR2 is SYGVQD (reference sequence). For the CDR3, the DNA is TGCGCCACCCTAGGGGGGCAGAGCAATCAGCCCCAGCATTTT. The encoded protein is CATLGGQSNQPQHF.

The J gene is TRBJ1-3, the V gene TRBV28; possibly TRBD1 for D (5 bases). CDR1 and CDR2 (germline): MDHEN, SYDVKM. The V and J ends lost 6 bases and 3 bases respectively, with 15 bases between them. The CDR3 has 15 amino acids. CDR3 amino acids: CASSLGTAGGNTIYF. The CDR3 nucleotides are TGTGCCAGCAGCCTGGGGACGGCGGGTGGAAACACCATATATTTT.

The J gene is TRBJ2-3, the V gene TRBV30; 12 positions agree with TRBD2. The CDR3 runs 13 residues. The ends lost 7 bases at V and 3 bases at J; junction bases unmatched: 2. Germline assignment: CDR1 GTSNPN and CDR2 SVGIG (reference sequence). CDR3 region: CALTSGSTDTQYF. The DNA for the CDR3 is TGTGCCTTGACTAGCGGGAGTACAGATACGCAGTATTTT.

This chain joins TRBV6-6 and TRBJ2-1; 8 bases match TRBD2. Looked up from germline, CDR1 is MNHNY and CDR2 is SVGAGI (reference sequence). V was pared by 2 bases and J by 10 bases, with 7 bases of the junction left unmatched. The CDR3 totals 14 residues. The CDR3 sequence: CASSYNREGREQFF. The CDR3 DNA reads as TGTGCCAGCAGTTACAATCGGGAGGGCCGGGAGCAGTTCTTC.

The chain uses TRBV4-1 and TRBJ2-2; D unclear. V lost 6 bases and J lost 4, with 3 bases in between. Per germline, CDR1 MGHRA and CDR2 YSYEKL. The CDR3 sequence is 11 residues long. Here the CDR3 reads CASRATGELFF. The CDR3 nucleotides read TGCGCCAGCAGAGCCACCGGGGAGCTGTTTTTT.

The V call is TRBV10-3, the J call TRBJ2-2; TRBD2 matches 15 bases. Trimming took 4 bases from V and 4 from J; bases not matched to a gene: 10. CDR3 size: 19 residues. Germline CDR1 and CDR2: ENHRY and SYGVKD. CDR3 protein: CAISGPGLAGGQVTGELFF. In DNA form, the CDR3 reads TGTGCCATCAGTGGCCCGGGACTAGCGGGGGGCCAGGTCACCGGGGAGCTGTTTTTT.

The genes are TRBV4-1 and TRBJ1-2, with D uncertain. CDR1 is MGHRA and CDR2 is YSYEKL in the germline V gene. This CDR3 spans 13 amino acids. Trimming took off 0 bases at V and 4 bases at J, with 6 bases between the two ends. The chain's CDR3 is CASSQDEFYGYTF. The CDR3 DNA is TGCGCCAGCAGCCAAGACGAGTTCTATGGCTACACCTTC.

The CDR3 DNA is TGTGCCAGCAGTTACGGGACAGGGGTTGGCTACACCTTC. Its protein product is CASSYGTGVGYTF. The rearrangement uses TRBV6-5 and TRBJ1-2; 10 nucleotides align to TRBD1. Trimming cost V 2 bases and J 7 bases; bases outside gene matches: 1. The CDR3 length is 13 residues. The germline V gene encodes CDR1 MNHEY and CDR2 SVGAGI.

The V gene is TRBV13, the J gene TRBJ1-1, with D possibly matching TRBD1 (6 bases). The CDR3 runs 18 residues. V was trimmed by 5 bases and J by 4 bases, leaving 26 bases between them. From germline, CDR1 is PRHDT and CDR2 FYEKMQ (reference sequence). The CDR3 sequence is CASSPDGQPIEGGTEAFF. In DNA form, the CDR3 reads TGTGCCAGCAGCCCAGACGGGCAGCCCATCGAAGGGGGCACTGAAGCTTTCTTT.

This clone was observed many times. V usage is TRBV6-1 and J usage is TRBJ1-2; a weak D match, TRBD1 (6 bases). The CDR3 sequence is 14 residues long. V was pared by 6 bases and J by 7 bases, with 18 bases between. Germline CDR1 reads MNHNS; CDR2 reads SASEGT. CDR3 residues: CASSAGALGGGYTF. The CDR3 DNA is TGTGCCAGCAGCGCCGGGGCTTTAGGGGGTGGCTACACCTTC.

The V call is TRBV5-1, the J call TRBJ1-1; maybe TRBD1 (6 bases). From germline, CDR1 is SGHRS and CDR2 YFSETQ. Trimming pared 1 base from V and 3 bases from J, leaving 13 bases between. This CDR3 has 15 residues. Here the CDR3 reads CASSLQPGEDTEAFF. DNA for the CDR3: TGCGCCAGCAGCTTGCAGCCAGGGGAGGACACTGAAGCTTTCTTT.

CDR3 DNA sequence: TGTGCCAGCAGTTACATTAACTATGGCTACACCTTC. Its protein product is CASSYINYGYTF. This sequence joins TRBV6-6 and TRBJ1-2; D ambiguous. The CDR3 is 12 residues long. Trimming removed 2 bases from V and 1 base from J, with 2 bases in between. The V gene's germline CDR1 is MNHNY and CDR2 SVGAGI (reference sequence).

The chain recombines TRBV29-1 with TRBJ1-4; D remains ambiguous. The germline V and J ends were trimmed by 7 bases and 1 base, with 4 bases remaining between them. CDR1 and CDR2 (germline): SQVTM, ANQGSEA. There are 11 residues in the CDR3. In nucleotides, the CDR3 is TGCAGCGCCCAAACTAATGAAAAACTGTTTTTT. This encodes CSAQTNEKLFF.

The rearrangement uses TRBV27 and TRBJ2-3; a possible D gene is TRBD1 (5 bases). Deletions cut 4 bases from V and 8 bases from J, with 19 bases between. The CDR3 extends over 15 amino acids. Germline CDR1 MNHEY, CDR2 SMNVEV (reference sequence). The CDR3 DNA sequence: TGTGCCAGCAGTTCTGGGCTTGGACCGCAGGGTACGCAGTATTTT. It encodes CASSSGLGPQGTQYF.

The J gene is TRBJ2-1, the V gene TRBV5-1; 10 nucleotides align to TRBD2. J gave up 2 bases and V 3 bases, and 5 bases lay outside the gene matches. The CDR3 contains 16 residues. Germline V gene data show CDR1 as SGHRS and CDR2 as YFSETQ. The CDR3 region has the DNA TGCGCCAGCAGCTCACAAGCGGGAGGGGCCTACAATGAGCAGTTCTTC. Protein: CASSSQAGGAYNEQFF.

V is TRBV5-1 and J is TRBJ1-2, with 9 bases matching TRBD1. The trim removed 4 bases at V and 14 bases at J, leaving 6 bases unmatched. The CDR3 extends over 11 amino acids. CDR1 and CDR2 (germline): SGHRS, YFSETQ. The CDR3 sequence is CASSRGQGETF. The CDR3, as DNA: TGCGCCAGCAGCAGGGGACAGGGTGAGACCTTC.

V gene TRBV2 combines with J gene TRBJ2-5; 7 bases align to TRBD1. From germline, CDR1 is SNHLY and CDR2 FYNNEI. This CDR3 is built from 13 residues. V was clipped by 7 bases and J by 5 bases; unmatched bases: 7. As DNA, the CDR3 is TGTGCCAGCACACCAGGGACAGTGGAGACCCAGTACTTC. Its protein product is CASTPGTVETQYF.

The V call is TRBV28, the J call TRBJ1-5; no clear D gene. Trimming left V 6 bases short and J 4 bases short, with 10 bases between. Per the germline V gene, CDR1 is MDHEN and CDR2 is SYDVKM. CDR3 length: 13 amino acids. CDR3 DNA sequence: TGTGCCAGCAGGTCGATAGGAAATCAGCCCCAGCATTTT. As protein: CASRSIGNQPQHF.

The CDR3 sequence: CSGGGRTSGTEQFF. In DNA form, the CDR3 reads TGCAGCGGGGGAGGTCGGACTAGCGGAACTGAGCAGTTCTTC. The J gene is TRBJ2-1, the V gene TRBV29-1, with TRBD2 matching 10 bases. With 7 bases clipped from V and 9 bases from J, the junction kept 12 bases outside the gene matches. The length of the CDR3 is 14 residues. Germline V gene lookup returns CDR1 SQVTM and CDR2 ANQGSEA.